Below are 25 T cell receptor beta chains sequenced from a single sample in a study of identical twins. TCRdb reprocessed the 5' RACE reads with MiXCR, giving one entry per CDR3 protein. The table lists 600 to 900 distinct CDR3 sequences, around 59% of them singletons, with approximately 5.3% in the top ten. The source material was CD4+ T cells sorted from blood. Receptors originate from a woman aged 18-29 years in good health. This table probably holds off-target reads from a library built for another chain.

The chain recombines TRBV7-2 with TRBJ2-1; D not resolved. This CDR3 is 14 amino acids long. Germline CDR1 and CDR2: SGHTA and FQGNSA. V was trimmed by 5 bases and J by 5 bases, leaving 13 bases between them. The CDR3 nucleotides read TGTGCCAGCAGCCTAAGACAAACCCACAATGAGCAGTTCTTC. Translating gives CASSLRQTHNEQFF.

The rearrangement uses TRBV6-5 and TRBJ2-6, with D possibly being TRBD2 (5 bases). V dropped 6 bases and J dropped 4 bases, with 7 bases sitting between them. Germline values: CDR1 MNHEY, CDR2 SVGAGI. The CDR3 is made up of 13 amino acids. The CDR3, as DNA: TGTGCCAGCAGGGACTTGGGGGCCAACGTCCTGACTTTC. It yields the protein CASRDLGANVLTF.

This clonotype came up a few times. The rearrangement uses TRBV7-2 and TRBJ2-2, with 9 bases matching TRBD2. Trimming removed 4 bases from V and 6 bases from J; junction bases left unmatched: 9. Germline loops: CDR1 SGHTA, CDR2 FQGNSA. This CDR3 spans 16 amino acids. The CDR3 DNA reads TGTGCCAGCAGCTATACATTAGCGGGAGTCCCCGGGGAGCTGTTTTTT. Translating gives CASSYTLAGVPGELFF.

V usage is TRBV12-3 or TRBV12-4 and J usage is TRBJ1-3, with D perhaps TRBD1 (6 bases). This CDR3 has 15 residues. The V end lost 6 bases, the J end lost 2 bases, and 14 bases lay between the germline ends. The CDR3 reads CASSLAGEAGNTIYF. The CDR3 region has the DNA TGTGCCAGCAGCCTCGCAGGGGAAGCTGGAAACACCATATATTTT.

The CDR3 loop reads CASSIDAEVSEQYF. The CDR3 DNA is TGTGCCAGTAGTATCGACGCTGAGGTGTCCGAGCAGTACTTC. The gene calls are TRBV19 and TRBJ2-7; D ambiguous. Germline V lookup: CDR1 LNHDA, CDR2 SQIVND (reference sequence). Trimming removed 3 bases from V and 6 bases from J, with 15 bases in between. CDR3 length: 14 amino acids.

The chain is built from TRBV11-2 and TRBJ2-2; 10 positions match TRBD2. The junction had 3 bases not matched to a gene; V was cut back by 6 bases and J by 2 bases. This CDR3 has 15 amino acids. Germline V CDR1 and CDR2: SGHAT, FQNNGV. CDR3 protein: CASSRTSGNTGELFF. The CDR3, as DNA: TGTGCCAGCAGTCGGACTAGCGGTAACACCGGGGAGCTGTTTTTT.

The CDR3 region is CASSPLSGPNTGELFF. DNA for the CDR3: TGTGCCAGCAGCCCTTTAAGCGGACCGAACACCGGGGAGCTGTTTTTT. The chain recombines TRBV4-2 with TRBJ2-2; D is possibly TRBD2 (5 bases). Trimming took 4 bases from V and 0 from J, leaving 12 bases between them. The CDR3 spans 16 residues. Germline assignment: CDR1 LGHNA and CDR2 YNFKEQ.

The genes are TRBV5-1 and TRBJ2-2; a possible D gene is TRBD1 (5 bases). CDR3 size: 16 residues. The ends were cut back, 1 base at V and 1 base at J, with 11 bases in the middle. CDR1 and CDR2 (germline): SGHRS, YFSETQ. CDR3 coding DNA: TGCGCCAGCAGCTTGACCCAGGGTAGGAACACCGGGGAGCTGTTTTTT. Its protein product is CASSLTQGRNTGELFF.

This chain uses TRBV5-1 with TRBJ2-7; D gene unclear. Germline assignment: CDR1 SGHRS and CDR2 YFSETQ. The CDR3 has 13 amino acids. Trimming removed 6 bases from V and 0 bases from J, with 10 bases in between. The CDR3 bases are TGCGCCAGCAAACGGACGGACTCCTACGAGCAGTACTTC. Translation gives CASKRTDSYEQYF.

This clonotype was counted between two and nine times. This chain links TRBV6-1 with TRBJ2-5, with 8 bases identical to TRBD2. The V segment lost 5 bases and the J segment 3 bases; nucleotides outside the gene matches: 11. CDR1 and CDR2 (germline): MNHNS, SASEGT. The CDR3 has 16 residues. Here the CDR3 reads CASSPTSGAKEETQYF. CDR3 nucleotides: TGTGCCAGCAGTCCAACTAGCGGTGCGAAGGAAGAGACCCAGTACTTC.

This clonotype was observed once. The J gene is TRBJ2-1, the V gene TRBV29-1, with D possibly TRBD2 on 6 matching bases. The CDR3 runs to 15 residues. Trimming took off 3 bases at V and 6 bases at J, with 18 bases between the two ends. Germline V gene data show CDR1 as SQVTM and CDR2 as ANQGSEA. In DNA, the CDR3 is TGCAGCGTTGAGTTTGAGGGAGGTGGGCTCAATGAGCAGTTCTTC. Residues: CSVEFEGGGLNEQFF.

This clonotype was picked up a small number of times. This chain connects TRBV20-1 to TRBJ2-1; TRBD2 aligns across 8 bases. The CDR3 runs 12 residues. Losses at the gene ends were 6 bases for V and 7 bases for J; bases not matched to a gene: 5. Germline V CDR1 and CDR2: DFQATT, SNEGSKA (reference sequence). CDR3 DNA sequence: TGCAGTGCCGACGCTAGCGGGAATGAGCAGTTCTTC. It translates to CSADASGNEQFF.

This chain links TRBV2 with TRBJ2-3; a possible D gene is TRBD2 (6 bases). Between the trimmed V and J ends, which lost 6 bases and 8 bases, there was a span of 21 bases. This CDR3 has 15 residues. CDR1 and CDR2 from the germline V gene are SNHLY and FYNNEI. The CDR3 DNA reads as TGTGCCAGCAGAGGGGATCCCGGGGGAGCAGCTACGCAGTATTTT. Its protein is CASRGDPGGAATQYF.

The CDR3 sequence is CASSESGKKVAFF. The CDR3 DNA reads as TGCGCCAGCAGTGAGTCCGGGAAAAAAGTGGCTTTCTTT. V and J are TRBV10-1 and TRBJ1-1; unclear D gene. Trimming removed 0 bases at V and 11 bases at J, with 13 bases between. Germline CDR1 WNHNN, CDR2 SYGVQD (reference sequence). The CDR3 runs to 13 residues.

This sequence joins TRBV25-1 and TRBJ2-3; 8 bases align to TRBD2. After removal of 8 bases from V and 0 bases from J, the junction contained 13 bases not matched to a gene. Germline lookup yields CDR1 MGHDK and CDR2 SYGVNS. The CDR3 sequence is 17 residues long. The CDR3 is CASRKSGSGISTDTQYF. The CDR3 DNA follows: TGTGCCAGCCGAAAGAGCGGGAGCGGGATAAGCACAGATACGCAGTATTTT.

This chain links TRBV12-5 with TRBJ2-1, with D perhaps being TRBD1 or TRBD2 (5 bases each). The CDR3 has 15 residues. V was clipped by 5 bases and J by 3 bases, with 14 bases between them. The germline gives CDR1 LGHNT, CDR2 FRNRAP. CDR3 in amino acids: CASGKGTAIYNEQFF. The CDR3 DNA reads TGTGCTAGTGGTAAAGGGACCGCCATCTACAATGAGCAGTTCTTC. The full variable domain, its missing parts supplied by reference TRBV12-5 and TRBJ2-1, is DARVTQTPRHKVTEMGQEVTMRCQPILGHNTVFWYRQTMMQGLELLAYFRNRAPLDDSGMPKDRFSAEMPDATLATLKIQPSEPRDSAVYFCASGKGTAIYNEQFFGPGTRLTVL.

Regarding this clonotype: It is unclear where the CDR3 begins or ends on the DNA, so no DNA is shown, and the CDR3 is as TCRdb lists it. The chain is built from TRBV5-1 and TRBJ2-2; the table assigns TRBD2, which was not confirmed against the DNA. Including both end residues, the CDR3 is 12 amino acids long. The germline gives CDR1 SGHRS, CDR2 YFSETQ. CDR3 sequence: CASSTSGEELFF.

CDR3 residues: CASSLGQSEDTQYF. The DNA of the CDR3 is TGCGCCAGCAGCTTGGGACAGTCAGAAGATACGCAGTATTTT. The chain couples TRBV5-1 to TRBJ2-3, with D perhaps TRBD1 (5 bases). CDR3 size: 14 residues. Germline assignment: CDR1 SGHRS and CDR2 YFSETQ. Deletions cut 0 bases from V and 5 bases from J, with 10 bases between. Looking up the rest from reference TRBV5-1 and TRBJ2-3 gives the full variable domain: KAGVTQTPRYLIKTRGQQVTLSCSPISGHRSVSWYQQTPGQGLQFLFEYFSETQRNKGNFPGRFSGRQFSNSRSEMNVSTLELGDSALYLCASSLGQSEDTQYFGPGTRLTVL.

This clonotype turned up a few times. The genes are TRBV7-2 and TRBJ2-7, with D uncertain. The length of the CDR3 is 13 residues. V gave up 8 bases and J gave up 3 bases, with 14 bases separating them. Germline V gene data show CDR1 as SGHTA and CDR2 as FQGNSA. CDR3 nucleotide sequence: TGTGCCAGCTCCCCCCAACTCGGCTACGAGCAGTACTTC. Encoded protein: CASSPQLGYEQYF.

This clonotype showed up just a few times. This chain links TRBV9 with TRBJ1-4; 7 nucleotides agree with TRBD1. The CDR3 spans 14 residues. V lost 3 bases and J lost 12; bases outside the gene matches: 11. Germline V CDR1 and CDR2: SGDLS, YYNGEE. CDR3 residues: CASSATSKGAELFF. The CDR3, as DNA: TGTGCCAGCAGCGCTACTTCGAAGGGGGCTGAACTGTTTTTT.

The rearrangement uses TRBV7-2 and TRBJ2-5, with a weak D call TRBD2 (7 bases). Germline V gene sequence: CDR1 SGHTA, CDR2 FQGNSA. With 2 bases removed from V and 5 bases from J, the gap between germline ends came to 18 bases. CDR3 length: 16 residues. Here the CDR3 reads CASSLWEGGRGETQYF. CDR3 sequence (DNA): TGTGCCAGCAGCTTATGGGAGGGGGGGCGTGGTGAGACCCAGTACTTC. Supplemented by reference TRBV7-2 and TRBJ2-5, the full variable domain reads GAGVSQSPSNKVTEKGKDVELRCDPISGHTALYWYRQSLGQGLEFLIYFQGNSAPDKSGLPSDRFSAERTGGSVSTLTIQRTQQEDSAVYLCASSLWEGGRGETQYFGPGTRLLVL.

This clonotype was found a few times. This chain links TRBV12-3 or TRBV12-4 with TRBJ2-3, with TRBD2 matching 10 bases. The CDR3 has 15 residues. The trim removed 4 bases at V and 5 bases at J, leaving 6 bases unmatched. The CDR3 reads CASSSLAGVIDTQYF. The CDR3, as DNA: TGTGCCAGCAGTTCTCTAGCGGGAGTTATAGATACGCAGTATTTT.

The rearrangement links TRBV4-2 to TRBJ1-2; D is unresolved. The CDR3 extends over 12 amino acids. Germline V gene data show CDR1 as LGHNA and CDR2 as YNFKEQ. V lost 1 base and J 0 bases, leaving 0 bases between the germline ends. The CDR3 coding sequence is TGTGCCAGCAGCCAAGCTAACTATGGCTACACCTTC. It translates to CASSQANYGYTF.

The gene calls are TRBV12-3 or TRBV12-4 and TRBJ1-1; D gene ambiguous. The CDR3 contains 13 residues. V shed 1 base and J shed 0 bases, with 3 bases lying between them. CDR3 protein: CASSLELNTEAFF. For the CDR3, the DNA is TGTGCCAGCAGTTTAGAACTGAACACTGAAGCTTTCTTT.

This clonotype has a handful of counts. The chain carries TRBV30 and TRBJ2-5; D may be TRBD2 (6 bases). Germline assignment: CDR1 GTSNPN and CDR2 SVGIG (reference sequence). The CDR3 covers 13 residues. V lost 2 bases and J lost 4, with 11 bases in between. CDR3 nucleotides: TGTGCCTGGAGTATAGGGACTGGAGAGACCCAGTACTTC. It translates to CAWSIGTGETQYF.